Listed here are 30 T cell receptor beta chains from one sample, sequenced in a study of radiotherapy plus CTLA-4 blockade in lung cancer (dated by TCRdb to 2016 to 2019). Library preparation employed the immunoSEQ multiplex PCR assay. In TCRdb, the immuneACCESS table is reduced to in-frame sequences with V and J assigned. These tables do not hold every clone; where another copy was compared, an unresolved V gene accounts for under half, and the others remain unexplained. For this sample the table gives about 97,000 clones, of which about four fifths were detected only once. Approximately 2.6% of the sample is taken by the ten largest. The specimen comprised peripheral blood, sampled from a patient treated with radiotherapy plus ipilimumab. The origin of the receptors is a human donor with non-small cell lung cancer who had a partial response to radiotherapy plus ipilimumab. Some clones in this sample may be carry-over from other donors' samples.

J is TRBJ2-7 and V is TRBV28; D remains unclear. The CDR3 is made up of 15 amino acids. The V and J ends lost 2 bases and 0 bases respectively, with 11 bases between them. Germline CDR1 and CDR2: MDHEN and SYDVKM. This CDR3 reads CASSLGQASSYEQYF. Written as DNA, the CDR3 is TGTGCCAGCAGTTTAGGGCAGGCGAGCTCCTACGAGCAGTACTTC. The full variable domain, with the rest looked up from reference TRBV28 and TRBJ2-7, is DVKVTQSSRYLVKRTGEKVFLECVQDMDHENMFWYRQDPGLGLRLIYFSYDVKMKEKGDIPEGYSVSREKKERFSLILESASTNQTSMYLCASSLGQASSYEQYFGPGTRLTVT.

This clone was counted a single time. V gene TRBV6-6 combines with J gene TRBJ1-1; 8 nucleotides align to TRBD1. The CDR3 is made up of 13 amino acids. The germline CDR1 and CDR2 sequences are MNHNY and SVGAGI (reference sequence). V lost 0 bases to trimming and J lost 8 bases; unmatched junction nucleotides: 2. CDR3 DNA sequence: TGTGCCAGCAGTTACTCGGGACAGGTCGAAGCTTTCTTT. It yields the protein CASSYSGQVEAFF.

The rearrangement links TRBV10-3 to TRBJ2-5; 7 nucleotides align to TRBD2. The CDR3 has 15 residues. Germline V gene sequence: CDR1 ENHRY, CDR2 SYGVKD. J lost 5 bases, V lost 6 bases, and 12 bases had no gene match. The chain's CDR3 is CAISDPGLPSETQYF. DNA for the CDR3: TGTGCCATCAGCGATCCGGGACTACCGTCGGAGACCCAGTACTTC.

The V gene is TRBV7-2, the J gene TRBJ1-1, with D tentatively TRBD1 (5 bases). The CDR3 runs 15 residues. Deletions cut 1 base from V and 1 base from J, with 10 bases between. Germline CDR1 is SGHTA and CDR2 is FQGNSA. DNA for the CDR3: TGTGCCAGCAGCTTAGTTCGGGGGAGGAACACTGAAGCTTTCTTT. Encoded protein: CASSLVRGRNTEAFF.

The chain joins TRBV6-5 to TRBJ1-1; 8 bases line up with TRBD1. CDR3 length equals 13 residues. The junction had 6 bases not matched to a gene; V was cut back by 5 bases and J by 7 bases. Germline V gives CDR1 MNHEY, CDR2 SVGAGI. Here the CDR3 DNA reads TGTGCCAGCAGTCCGGACAGGGCGGGTGAAGCTTTCTTT. This encodes CASSPDRAGEAFF.

J is TRBJ2-3 and V is TRBV19; D uncertain. The CDR3 spans 16 residues. Trimming took 3 bases from V and 4 from J, leaving 17 bases between them. Looked up from germline, CDR1 is LNHDA and CDR2 is SQIVND (reference sequence). The CDR3 spells CASSIIYASAADTQYF. The CDR3 DNA reads as TGTGCCAGTAGTATTATTTATGCGTCTGCCGCAGATACGCAGTATTTT.

This clone was counted only a few times. V is TRBV6-5 and J is TRBJ1-5, with 9 bases lining up with TRBD1. V was clipped by 6 bases and J by 4 bases; unmatched bases: 4. The CDR3 covers 14 residues. Germline V gene sequence: CDR1 MNHEY, CDR2 SVGAGI. The CDR3 DNA is TGTGCCAGCAGGCGGACAGGGGTAAATCAGCCCCAGCATTTT. It encodes CASRRTGVNQPQHF.

As to this clone: The junction departs from the called germline gene at one end, perhaps through a read error. The chain joins TRBV6-1 to TRBJ1-5; no reliable D call. Germline V gives CDR1 MNHNS, CDR2 SASEGT. There are 14 residues in the CDR3. This chain's CDR3 is CASSEAYSNQPQHF. The CDR3 bases are TGTGCCAGCAGCGAAGCGTATAGCAATCAGCCCCAGCATTTT.

This chain links TRBV29-1 with TRBJ2-1; tentatively, D is TRBD2 (5 bases). From germline, CDR1 is SQVTM and CDR2 ANQGSEA. CDR3 size: 14 residues. V was trimmed by 4 bases and J by 2 bases, leaving 12 bases between them. The CDR3 region is CSVGGAAAYNEQFF. The CDR3 nucleotides are TGCAGCGTTGGGGGAGCAGCGGCCTACAATGAGCAGTTCTTC.

The rearrangement uses TRBV28 and TRBJ1-3, with TRBD1 matching over 11 bases. This CDR3 spans 15 amino acids. In germline, CDR1 is MDHEN, CDR2 SYDVKM. J was trimmed by 3 bases and V by 8 bases; bases with no gene match: 6. The CDR3 DNA is TGTGCCAGCTCCGGACAGGGGGCTAGTGGAAACACCATATATTTT. Amino acids: CASSGQGASGNTIYF.

This clone showed up just once. V is TRBV28 and J is TRBJ1-3, with a possible D match to TRBD1 (5 bases). V was clipped by 5 bases and J by 3 bases, with 17 bases between them. Germline-derived CDR1 and CDR2 are MDHEN and SYDVKM. The CDR3 covers 16 residues. The CDR3 protein is CASSVTGTDIGNTIYF. CDR3 DNA: TGTGCCAGCAGTGTTACCGGGACTGACATTGGAAACACCATATATTTT.

This clone was detected once. V is TRBV18 and J is TRBJ2-5, with 9 bases aligning to TRBD2. The CDR3 sequence is 16 residues long. V lost 5 bases to trimming and J lost 0 bases; unmatched junction nucleotides: 7. The V gene's germline CDR1 is KGHSH and CDR2 LQKENI. The CDR3 spells CASSGGRASYQETQYF. CDR3 coding DNA: TGTGCCAGCTCAGGCGGGAGGGCATCGTACCAAGAGACCCAGTACTTC.

This chain links TRBV27 with TRBJ2-3; 7 positions agree with TRBD1. Trimming removed 4 bases from V and 8 bases from J; junction bases left unmatched: 12. This CDR3 has 15 amino acids. Germline V CDR1 and CDR2: MNHEY, SMNVEV (reference sequence). The CDR3 DNA reads as TGTGCCAGCAGTTCGTGGACAGGACCGTCTGGTACGCAGTATTTT. Protein: CASSSWTGPSGTQYF.

The chain links TRBV21-1 to TRBJ2-7; the table assigns TRBD1, which was not confirmed against the DNA. TRBV21-1 is flagged as a pseudogene. This CDR3 comprises 19 residues. CDR3 in DNA: TGTGCCAGCAGCAAAGGAGGGCTTGACAGGGGCGCTCTCACCTACGAGCAGTACTTC. It yields the protein CASSKGGLDRGALTYEQYF.

The chain carries TRBV18 and TRBJ1-4, with 8 bases aligning to TRBD1. The trim removed 3 bases at V and 5 bases at J, leaving 2 bases unmatched. Germline loops: CDR1 KGHSH, CDR2 LQKENI. The CDR3 is 14 residues long. CDR3 nucleotides: TGTGCCAGCTCACCGACAGGGGCGAATGAAAAACTGTTTTTT. Translation: CASSPTGANEKLFF.

The chain is built from TRBV6-5 and TRBJ1-2, with a possible D match to TRBD1 (5 bases). Germline V CDR1 and CDR2: MNHEY, SVGAGI. V was shortened by 9 bases and J by 0 bases, with 14 bases between the two germline ends. The CDR3 has 14 amino acids. The CDR3 DNA sequence: TGTGCCAGTATAGCTCAGGGAACTAACTATGGCTACACCTTC. It encodes CASIAQGTNYGYTF.

V usage is TRBV4-2 and J usage is TRBJ2-1; TRBD2 is a possible D gene (6 bases). CDR3 length: 15 residues. V gave up 0 bases and J gave up 9 bases, with 15 bases separating them. From germline, CDR1 is LGHNA and CDR2 YNFKEQ. The CDR3 coding sequence is TGTGCCAGCAGCCAAGAAGAGGGCGGCGGGACTGAGCAGTTCTTC. Its protein product is CASSQEEGGGTEQFF.

This clone was detected a few times. The rearrangement uses TRBV5-1 and TRBJ2-2; D remains unclear. CDR1 is SGHRS, CDR2 YFSETQ, per germline. V gave up 1 base and J gave up 7 bases, with 11 bases separating them. CDR3 length: 14 amino acids. In nucleotides, the CDR3 is TGCGCCAGCAGCTTGTTGGGTACGGGCGGGGAGCTGTTTTTT. Translated, it gives CASSLLGTGGELFF.

This chain uses TRBV2 with TRBJ2-2; 12 positions agree with TRBD2. The CDR3 covers 16 residues. V trimming: 6 bases; J trimming: 5 bases; junction bases outside the gene matches: 7. CDR1 SNHLY and CDR2 FYNNEI come from the germline V gene. The CDR3 DNA is TGTGCCAGCAGCCCTAGCGGGGGGGCGTTAACCGGGGAGCTGTTTTTT. Residues: CASSPSGGALTGELFF.

This rearrangement joins TRBV5-1 to TRBJ1-2, with TRBD1 identical over 9 bases. J was trimmed by 2 bases and V by 7 bases; bases with no gene match: 6. Germline V CDR1 and CDR2: SGHRS, YFSETQ. This CDR3 region has 14 residues. CDR3 DNA: TGCGCCAGCCAGGAGGACAGGGGAAACTATGGCTACACCTTC. Residues: CASQEDRGNYGYTF.

The J gene is TRBJ2-7, the V gene TRBV11-1; 9 bases agree with TRBD2. In germline, CDR1 is SGHAT, CDR2 FQDESV (reference sequence). CDR3 length: 14 amino acids. Unmatched junction bases numbered 5, after V lost 4 bases and J lost 4 bases. CDR3 nucleotide sequence: TGTGCCAGCAGCTCGACTAGCGGACCATACGAGCAGTACTTC. This codes for CASSSTSGPYEQYF.

The chain uses TRBV29-1 and TRBJ1-1; 8 bases are a match to TRBD1. V dropped 7 bases and J dropped 0; count of bases not matched to a gene: 7. This CDR3 has 14 residues. Germline V lookup: CDR1 SQVTM, CDR2 ANQGSEA. The CDR3 nucleotides read TGCAGCGGTAGACAGGGGAGCTTGAACACTGAAGCTTTCTTT. As protein: CSGRQGSLNTEAFF.

This rearrangement joins TRBV6-6 to TRBJ2-7, with 11 bases identical to TRBD2. CDR3 length equals 14 residues. The germline V gene encodes CDR1 MNHNY and CDR2 SVGAGI (reference sequence). J lost 4 bases, V lost 7 bases, and 6 bases had no gene match. The CDR3 reads CASIQTSGMYEQYF. CDR3 sequence (DNA): TGTGCCAGCATTCAGACTAGCGGGATGTACGAGCAGTACTTC.

This chain connects TRBV5-1 to TRBJ2-3, with a possible D match to TRBD2 (6 bases). The CDR3 length is 16 residues. V was pared by 7 bases and J by 0 bases, with 18 bases between. CDR1 SGHRS and CDR2 YFSETQ come from the germline V gene. CDR3 DNA sequence: TGCGCCAGCTGGAGGTCGGCGGGGATAAGCACAGATACGCAGTATTTT. Its translation is CASWRSAGISTDTQYF.

The V and J genes are TRBV6-5 and TRBJ2-7, with no clear D. V lost 5 bases, J lost 5 bases, and 7 bases lay in between. CDR1 is MNHEY, CDR2 SVGAGI, per germline. The length of the CDR3 is 11 residues. The CDR3: CASSEYNEQYF. The CDR3 nucleotides read TGTGCCAGCAGTGAATACAACGAGCAGTACTTC.

This clone was detected only a few times. The J gene is TRBJ2-2, the V gene TRBV6-5; TRBD1 is a possible D gene (5 bases). This CDR3 has 14 residues. The germline CDR1 and CDR2 sequences are MNHEY and SVGAGI. Trimming shortened V by 0 bases and J by 4 bases, and 6 bases separated the two germline ends. CDR3 DNA sequence: TGTGCCAGCAGTTACTCGACAGTCACCGGGGAGCTGTTTTTT. Translating it yields CASSYSTVTGELFF.

This clone was found a few times. The genes are TRBV30 and TRBJ1-1; 9 bases map to TRBD1. Trimming removed 5 bases from V and 0 bases from J; junction bases left unmatched: 1. The CDR3 runs to 13 residues. Germline CDR1 GTSNPN, CDR2 SVGIG (reference sequence). CDR3 sequence (DNA): TGTGCCTGGGACAGGGGGTTGAACACTGAAGCTTTCTTT. The encoded protein is CAWDRGLNTEAFF.

The genes are TRBV5-1 and TRBJ2-3; no clear D gene. Germline V gene data show CDR1 as SGHRS and CDR2 as YFSETQ. CDR3 length equals 12 residues. The V end lost 3 bases, the J end lost 6 bases, and 8 bases lay between the germline ends. The CDR3 region has the DNA TGCGCCAGCAGCTCCCCCGGGGATACGCAGTATTTT. Protein product: CASSSPGDTQYF.

This chain uses TRBV6-6 with TRBJ1-1, with D hard to call. This CDR3 is 15 amino acids long. Trimming cost V 7 bases and J 1 base, with 16 bases left between them. Germline-derived CDR1 and CDR2 are MNHNY and SVGAGI (reference sequence). CDR3 in amino acids: CASTNHRRGNTEAFF. CDR3 nucleotides: TGTGCCAGCACCAACCATAGGAGAGGGAACACTGAAGCTTTCTTT.

The CDR3 bases are TGTGCCAGCAGGGCAATAGCGGGGGGCCTCACCGGGGAGCTGTTTTTT. Protein sequence: CASRAIAGGLTGELFF. The rearrangement uses TRBV5-4 and TRBJ2-2, with TRBD2 matching over 10 bases. Trimming removed 5 bases from V and 4 bases from J; junction bases left unmatched: 8. The CDR3 sequence is 16 residues long. CDR1 SGHNT and CDR2 YYREEE come from the germline V gene (reference sequence).